This paragraph reports one T cell receptor (beta chain). This CDR3 has 16 residues. Germline CDR1 is LNHDA and CDR2 is SQIVND (reference sequence). The junction had 5 bases not matched to a gene; V was cut back by 2 bases and J by 0 bases. Profiling relied on immunoSEQ multiplex PCR, and the TCRdb table lists in-frame clones only, not all of them. The sample holds roughly 200,000 clones, about 81% seen once. These data come from a study of blood T cell repertoires in COVID-19. The J gene is TRBJ1-2, the V gene TRBV19; TRBD1 matches 8 bases. Specimen: peripheral blood. The receptor comes from a woman of 80 years or more with COVID-19, enrolled during active disease. CDR3 in amino acids: CASSIWGTGANYGYTF. The CDR3 DNA follows: TGTGCCAGTAGTATATGGGGGACAGGAGCTAACTATGGCTACACCTTC.